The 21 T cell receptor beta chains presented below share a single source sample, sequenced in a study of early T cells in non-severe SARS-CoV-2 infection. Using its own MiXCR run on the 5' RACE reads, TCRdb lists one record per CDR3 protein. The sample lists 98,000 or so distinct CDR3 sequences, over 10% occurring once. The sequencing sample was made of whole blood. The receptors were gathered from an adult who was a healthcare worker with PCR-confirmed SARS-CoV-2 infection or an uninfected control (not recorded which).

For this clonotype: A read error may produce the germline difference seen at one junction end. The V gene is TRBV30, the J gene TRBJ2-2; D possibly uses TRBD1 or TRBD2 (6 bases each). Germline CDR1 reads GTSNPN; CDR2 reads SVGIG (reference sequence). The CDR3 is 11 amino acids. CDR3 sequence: CAWSVRGALFF. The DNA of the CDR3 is TGTGCCTGGAGTGTAAGGGGGGCGCTGTTTTTT.

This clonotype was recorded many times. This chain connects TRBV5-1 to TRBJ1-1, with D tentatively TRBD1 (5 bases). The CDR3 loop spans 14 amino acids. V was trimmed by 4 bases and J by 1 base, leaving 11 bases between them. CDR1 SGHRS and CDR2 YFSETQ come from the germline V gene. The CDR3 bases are TGCGCCAGCAGCATAGGGACGGCGAACACTGAAGCTTTCTTT. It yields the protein CASSIGTANTEAFF. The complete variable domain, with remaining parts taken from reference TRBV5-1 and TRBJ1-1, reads KAGVTQTPRYLIKTRGQQVTLSCSPISGHRSVSWYQQTPGQGLQFLFEYFSETQRNKGNFPGRFSGRQFSNSRSEMNVSTLELGDSALYLCASSIGTANTEAFFGQGTRLTVV.

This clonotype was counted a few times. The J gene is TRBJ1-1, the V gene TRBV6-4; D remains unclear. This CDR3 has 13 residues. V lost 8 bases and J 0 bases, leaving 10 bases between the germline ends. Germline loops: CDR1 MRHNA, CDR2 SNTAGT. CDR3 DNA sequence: TGTGCCAGCTCTGTAAGGATGAACACTGAAGCTTTCTTT. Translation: CASSVRMNTEAFF.

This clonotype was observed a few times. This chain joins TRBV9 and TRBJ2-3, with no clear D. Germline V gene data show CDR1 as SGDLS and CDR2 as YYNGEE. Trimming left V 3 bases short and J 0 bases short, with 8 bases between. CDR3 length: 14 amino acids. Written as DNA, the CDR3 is TGTGCCAGCAGCGCTTCTCCTAGCACAGATACGCAGTATTTT. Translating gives CASSASPSTDTQYF.

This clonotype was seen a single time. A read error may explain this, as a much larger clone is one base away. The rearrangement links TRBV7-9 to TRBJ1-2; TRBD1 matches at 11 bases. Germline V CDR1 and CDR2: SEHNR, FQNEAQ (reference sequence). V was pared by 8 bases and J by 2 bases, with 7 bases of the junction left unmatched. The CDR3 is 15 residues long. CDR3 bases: TGTGCCAGCGGCAACCGGGACAGGGGGAACTATGGCTACACCTTC. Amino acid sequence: CASGNRDRGNYGYTF.

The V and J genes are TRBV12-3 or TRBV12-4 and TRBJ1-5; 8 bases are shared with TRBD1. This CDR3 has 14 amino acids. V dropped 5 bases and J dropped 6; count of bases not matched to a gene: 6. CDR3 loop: CASSGQGRGQPQHF. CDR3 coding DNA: TGTGCCAGCAGTGGACAGGGAAGGGGTCAGCCCCAGCATTTT.

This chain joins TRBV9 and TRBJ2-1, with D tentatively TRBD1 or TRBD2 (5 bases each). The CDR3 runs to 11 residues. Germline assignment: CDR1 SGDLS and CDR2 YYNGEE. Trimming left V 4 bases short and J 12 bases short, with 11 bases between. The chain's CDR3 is CASSQLGTQFF. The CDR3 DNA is TGTGCCAGCAGCCAGCTAGGGACGCAGTTCTTC.

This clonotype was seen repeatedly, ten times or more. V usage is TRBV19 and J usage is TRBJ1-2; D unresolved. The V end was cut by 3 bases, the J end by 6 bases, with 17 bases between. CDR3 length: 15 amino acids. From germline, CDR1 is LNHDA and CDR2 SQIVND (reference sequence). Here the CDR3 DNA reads TGTGCCAGTAGTATGTTATTCTGGGGTTCTCATGGCTACACCTTC. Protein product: CASSMLFWGSHGYTF.

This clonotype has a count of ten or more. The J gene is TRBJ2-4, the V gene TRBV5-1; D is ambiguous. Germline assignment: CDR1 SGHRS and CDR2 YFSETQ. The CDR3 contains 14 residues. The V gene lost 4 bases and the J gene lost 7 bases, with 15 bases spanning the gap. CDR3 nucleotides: TGCGCCAGCAGCCTTGGTGGGGTCGGCAACATTCAGTACTTC. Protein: CASSLGGVGNIQYF.

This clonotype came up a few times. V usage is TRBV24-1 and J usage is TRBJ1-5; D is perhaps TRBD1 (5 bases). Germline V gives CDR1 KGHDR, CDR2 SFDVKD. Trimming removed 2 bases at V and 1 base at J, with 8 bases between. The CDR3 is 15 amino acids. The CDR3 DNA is TGTGCCACCAGTGATTCCAGGGTAAGCAATCAGCCCCAGCATTTT. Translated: CATSDSRVSNQPQHF.

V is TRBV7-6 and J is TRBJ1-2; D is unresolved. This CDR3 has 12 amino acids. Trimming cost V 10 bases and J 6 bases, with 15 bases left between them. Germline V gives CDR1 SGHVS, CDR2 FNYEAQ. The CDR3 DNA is TGTGCCACCTATACCGGGAAGGATGGCTACACCTTC. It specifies CATYTGKDGYTF.

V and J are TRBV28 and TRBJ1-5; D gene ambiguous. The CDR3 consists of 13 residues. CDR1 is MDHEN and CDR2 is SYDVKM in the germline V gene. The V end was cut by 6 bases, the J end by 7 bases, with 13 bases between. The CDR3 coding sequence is TGTGCCAGCAGAGATCCCGGAGGGCAGCCCCAGCATTTT. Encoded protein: CASRDPGGQPQHF.

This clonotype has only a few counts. CDR3: CSARDQAAGAYNEQFF. CDR3 nucleotides: TGCAGTGCTAGAGATCAAGCAGCGGGAGCCTACAATGAGCAGTTCTTC. This chain joins TRBV20-1 and TRBJ2-1, with TRBD2 matching 8 bases. J was trimmed by 2 bases and V by 0 bases; bases with no gene match: 6. The CDR3 consists of 16 residues. CDR1 DFQATT and CDR2 SNEGSKA come from the germline V gene (reference sequence).

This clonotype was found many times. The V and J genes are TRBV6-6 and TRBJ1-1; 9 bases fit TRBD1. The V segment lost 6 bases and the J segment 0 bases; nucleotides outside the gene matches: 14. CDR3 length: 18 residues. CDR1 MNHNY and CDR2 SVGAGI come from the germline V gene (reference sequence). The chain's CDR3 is CASSPYMGQGGVNTEAFF. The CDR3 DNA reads TGTGCCAGCAGCCCCTATATGGGACAGGGCGGGGTGAACACTGAAGCTTTCTTT.

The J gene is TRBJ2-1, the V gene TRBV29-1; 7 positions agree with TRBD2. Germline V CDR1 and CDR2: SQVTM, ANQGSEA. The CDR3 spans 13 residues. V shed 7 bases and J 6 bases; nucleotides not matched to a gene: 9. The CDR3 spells CSGKRGGTNEQFF. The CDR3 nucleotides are TGCAGCGGCAAGCGGGGAGGGACCAATGAGCAGTTCTTC.

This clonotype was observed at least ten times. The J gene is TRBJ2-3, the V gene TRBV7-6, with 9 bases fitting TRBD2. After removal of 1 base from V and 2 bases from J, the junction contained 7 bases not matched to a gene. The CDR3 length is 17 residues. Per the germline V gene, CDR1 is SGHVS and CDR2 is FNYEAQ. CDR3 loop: CASSLVPSGGLTDTQYF. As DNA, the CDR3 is TGTGCCAGCAGCTTAGTCCCCAGCGGGGGGCTCACAGATACGCAGTATTTT.

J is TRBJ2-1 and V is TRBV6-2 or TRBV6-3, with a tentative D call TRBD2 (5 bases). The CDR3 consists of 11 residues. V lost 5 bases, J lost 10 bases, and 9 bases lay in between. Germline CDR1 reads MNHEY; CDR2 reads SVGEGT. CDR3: CASSRTGEQFF. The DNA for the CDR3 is TGTGCCAGCAGTCGCACGGGGGAGCAGTTCTTC.

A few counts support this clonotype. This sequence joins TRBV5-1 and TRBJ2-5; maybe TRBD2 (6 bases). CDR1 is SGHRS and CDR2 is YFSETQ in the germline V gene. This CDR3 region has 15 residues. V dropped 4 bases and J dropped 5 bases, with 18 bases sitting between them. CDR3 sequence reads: CASSQQGGTVETQYF. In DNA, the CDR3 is TGCGCCAGCAGCCAGCAGGGCGGGACGGTGGAGACCCAGTACTTC.

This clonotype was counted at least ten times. In nucleotides, the CDR3 is TGTGCCAGCAGCCAAGATCGTAAGGGGTCGAACACTGAAGCTTTCTTT. Residues: CASSQDRKGSNTEAFF. The chain recombines TRBV4-2 with TRBJ1-1; maybe TRBD1 (5 bases). V lost 0 bases, J lost 1 base, and 12 bases lay in between. The CDR3 consists of 16 residues. Germline assignment: CDR1 LGHNA and CDR2 YNFKEQ.

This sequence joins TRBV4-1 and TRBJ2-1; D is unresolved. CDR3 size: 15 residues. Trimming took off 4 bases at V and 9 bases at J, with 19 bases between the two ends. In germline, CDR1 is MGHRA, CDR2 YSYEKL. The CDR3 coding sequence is TGCGCCAGCAGCCCCGAGCCCTTAAGGGAAAGTGAGCAGTTCTTC. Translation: CASSPEPLRESEQFF.

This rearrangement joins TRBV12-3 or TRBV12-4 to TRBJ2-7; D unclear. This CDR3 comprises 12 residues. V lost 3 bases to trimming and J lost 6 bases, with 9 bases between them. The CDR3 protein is CASSFKVSEQYF. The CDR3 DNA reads TGTGCCAGCAGTTTTAAGGTCTCCGAGCAGTACTTC.